The 25 T cell receptor beta chains below were found in one sample sequenced in a study of blood T cell repertoires in COVID-19. The table came from immunoSEQ multiplex PCR; TCRdb's copy has only in-frame clones and leaves some out. The repertoire consists of some 54,000 clones, with approximately 92% occurring once and the leading ten covering approximately 2.3%. Sequencing was carried out using peripheral blood. These receptors were obtained from a man in his 60s with acute or convalescent COVID-19.

V gene TRBV27 combines with J gene TRBJ2-6, with TRBD1 matching over 7 bases. The CDR3 spans 17 residues. Germline CDR1 and CDR2: MNHEY and SMNVEV (reference sequence). The junction had 6 bases not matched to a gene; V was cut back by 4 bases and J by 0 bases. The CDR3 here is CASSSMDRPSGANVLTF. CDR3 DNA sequence: TGTGCCAGCAGTTCCATGGACAGGCCCTCTGGGGCCAACGTCCTGACTTTC.

The chain links TRBV7-2 to TRBJ2-7, with D possibly TRBD2 on 6 matching bases. Germline assignment: CDR1 SGHTA and CDR2 FQGNSA. The CDR3 totals 15 residues. Deletions cut 5 bases from V and 0 bases from J, with 14 bases between. CDR3 coding DNA: TGTGCCAGCAGCCCCGTGGAGGGCCGCTCCTACGAGCAGTACTTC. Its protein product is CASSPVEGRSYEQYF.

This sequence joins TRBV5-5 and TRBJ1-4, with 7 positions matching TRBD1. CDR1 is SGHKS, CDR2 YYEKEE, per germline (reference sequence). The V and J ends lost 0 bases and 7 bases, in that order; junction bases with no gene match: 15. This CDR3 is built from 18 residues. In DNA form, the CDR3 reads TGTGCCAGCAGCTTGGACCAGGGGGACGCCCTTCTGAGTGAAAAACTGTTTTTT. Translated: CASSLDQGDALLSEKLFF.

The chain employs TRBV28 and TRBJ1-6; perhaps TRBD1 as D (6 bases). The germline CDR1 and CDR2 sequences are MDHEN and SYDVKM. The CDR3 contains 15 residues. Trimming took 7 bases from V and 2 from J, leaving 12 bases between them. This CDR3 is CASTLRGTYNSPLHF. The CDR3 DNA is TGTGCCAGCACCCTCAGGGGAACCTATAATTCACCCCTCCACTTT. The full variable domain, completed using reference TRBV28 and TRBJ1-6, is DVKVTQSSRYLVKRTGEKVFLECVQDMDHENMFWYRQDPGLGLRLIYFSYDVKMKEKGDIPEGYSVSREKKERFSLILESASTNQTSMYLCASTLRGTYNSPLHFGNGTRLTVT.

The chain combines TRBV27 with TRBJ2-1; 9 bases align to TRBD2. The length of the CDR3 is 17 residues. The junction had 7 bases not matched to a gene; V was cut back by 3 bases and J by 1 base. Germline V CDR1 and CDR2: MNHEY, SMNVEV (reference sequence). The CDR3 region has the DNA TGTGCCAGCAGTTTTCTAGCGGGAAAGCTATCCTACAATGAGCAGTTCTTC. This encodes CASSFLAGKLSYNEQFF.

The CDR3 spells CASSFQGPNTGELFF. CDR3 nucleotides: TGTGCCAGCAGCTTCCAGGGGCCGAACACCGGGGAGCTGTTTTTT. The V and J genes are TRBV11-3 and TRBJ2-2; D is possibly TRBD1 (6 bases). V was trimmed by 3 bases and J by 0 bases, leaving 8 bases between them. The CDR3 consists of 15 residues. Germline V gives CDR1 SGHNT, CDR2 YENEEA.

The gene calls are TRBV3-1 (or the pseudogene TRBV3-2) and TRBJ1-3; 9 nucleotides match TRBD1. V lost 5 bases and J lost 2; bases outside the gene matches: 7. Germline values: CDR1 LGHDT, CDR2 YNNKEL (reference sequence). This CDR3 is 16 amino acids long. The CDR3 loop is CASSTGQGSPGNTIYF. The CDR3 DNA is TGTGCCAGCAGCACGGGACAGGGATCCCCTGGAAACACCATATATTTT.

The rearrangement links TRBV4-2 to TRBJ2-7, with TRBD1 matching 8 bases. V shed 1 base, J shed 5 bases, and the junction held 7 bases outside the gene matches. Germline values: CDR1 LGHNA, CDR2 YNFKEQ. The CDR3 sequence is 15 residues long. The CDR3 DNA follows: TGTGCCAGCAGCCAAGGAGCAGGGGGCAGCGACGAGCAGTACTTC. The encoded protein is CASSQGAGGSDEQYF.

This chain links TRBV11-3 with TRBJ2-1, with 7 positions matching TRBD2. The V segment lost 5 bases and the J segment 7 bases; nucleotides outside the gene matches: 2. CDR1 is SGHNT and CDR2 is YENEEA in the germline V gene. The length of the CDR3 is 12 residues. CDR3 bases: TGTGCCAGCAGCCGGACTAGGAATGAGCAGTTCTTC. Residues: CASSRTRNEQFF.

The V gene is TRBV28, the J gene TRBJ1-5; 9 bases fit TRBD1. This CDR3 has 14 residues. In germline, CDR1 is MDHEN, CDR2 SYDVKM. J was trimmed by 7 bases and V by 6 bases; bases with no gene match: 7. The CDR3 sequence is CASRPGQGGQPQHF. Written as DNA, the CDR3 is TGTGCCAGCAGACCGGGACAGGGTGGACAGCCCCAGCATTTT.

In DNA, the CDR3 is TGTGCCAGCAGCCCCGGGGGGGCGCGAGGAAACACCATATATTTT. Residues: CASSPGGARGNTIYF. The genes are TRBV11-3 and TRBJ1-3; tentatively, D is TRBD1 (6 bases). The CDR3 has 15 amino acids. V lost 5 bases to trimming and J lost 4 bases, with 15 bases between them. CDR1 and CDR2 (germline): SGHNT, YENEEA.

This clone has just one count. The sample holds other DNA sequences that translate to the same CDR3. The V gene is TRBV9, the J gene TRBJ1-1, with TRBD1 matching over 8 bases. The length of the CDR3 is 14 residues. The V gene end was trimmed by 0 bases and the J gene end by 4 bases; junction bases not matched to a gene: 2. In germline, CDR1 is SGDLS, CDR2 YYNGEE. CDR3 DNA sequence: TGTGCCAGCAGCGTAGGTACAGGGGGCACTGAAGCTTTCTTT. Translation: CASSVGTGGTEAFF.

The chain links TRBV27 to TRBJ2-4, with 8 bases fitting TRBD1. Germline V gene sequence: CDR1 MNHEY, CDR2 SMNVEV (reference sequence). The V segment lost 5 bases and the J segment 0 bases; nucleotides outside the gene matches: 9. This CDR3 has 17 amino acids. For the CDR3, the DNA is TGTGCCAGCAGTCCTACGGACAGGGAGCTAGCCAAAAACATTCAGTACTTC. Protein: CASSPTDRELAKNIQYF.

The chain carries TRBV7-3 and TRBJ1-1, with unresolved D. Trimming shortened V by 5 bases and J by 4 bases, and 14 bases separated the two germline ends. This CDR3 region has 14 residues. Germline V gene lookup returns CDR1 SGHTA and CDR2 FQGTGA. The CDR3 is CASSRGLASTEAFF. The CDR3 nucleotides are TGTGCCAGCAGCCGGGGATTGGCCTCCACTGAAGCTTTCTTT.

This sequence joins TRBV9 and TRBJ1-2; 9 nucleotides line up with TRBD1. This CDR3 spans 18 amino acids. V trimming: 0 bases; J trimming: 6 bases; junction bases outside the gene matches: 15. Germline V gene data show CDR1 as SGDLS and CDR2 as YYNGEE. The CDR3 protein is CASSVDPLQGARTNGYTF. The CDR3, as DNA: TGTGCCAGCAGCGTAGATCCACTACAGGGGGCGCGAACGAATGGCTACACCTTC. The full variable domain, completed using reference TRBV9 and TRBJ1-2, is DSGVTQTPKHLITATGQRVTLRCSPRSGDLSVYWYQQSLDQGLQFLIQYYNGEERAKGNILERFSAQQFPDLHSELNLSSLELGDSALYFCASSVDPLQGARTNGYTFGSGTRLTVV.

The chain carries TRBV28 and TRBJ2-7; D might be TRBD2 (6 bases). The V end was cut by 10 bases, the J end by 4 bases, with 20 bases between. Germline V lookup: CDR1 MDHEN, CDR2 SYDVKM. This CDR3 has 14 amino acids. CDR3 in amino acids: CATHRLVAPYEQYF. CDR3 sequence (DNA): TGTGCCACACATAGACTAGTAGCCCCTTACGAGCAGTACTTC.

V is TRBV4-3 and J is TRBJ2-1; a weak D match, TRBD1 (6 bases). The CDR3 sequence is 17 residues long. CDR1 is LGHNA, CDR2 YSLEER, per germline. V shed 0 bases and J shed 0 bases, with 12 bases lying between them. In DNA form, the CDR3 reads TGCGCCAGCAGCCAAGATAGGACAGCGGTCTCCTACAATGAGCAGTTCTTC. Translation: CASSQDRTAVSYNEQFF.

The genes are TRBV20-1 and TRBJ1-4, with unresolved D. This CDR3 is 11 amino acids long. Trimming stripped 6 bases from V and 8 bases from J, with 10 bases between. From germline, CDR1 is DFQATT and CDR2 SNEGSKA (reference sequence). The chain's CDR3 is CSADTPEKLFF. Written as DNA, the CDR3 is TGCAGTGCCGATACACCGGAAAAACTGTTTTTT.

V usage is TRBV5-1 and J usage is TRBJ2-6; unclear D gene. Germline CDR1 reads SGHRS; CDR2 reads YFSETQ. With 4 bases removed from V and 0 bases from J, the gap between germline ends came to 8 bases. The CDR3 runs to 15 residues. CDR3 sequence: CASSVRYSGANVLTF. CDR3 coding DNA: TGCGCCAGCAGCGTTAGATACTCTGGGGCCAACGTCCTGACTTTC.

The chain recombines TRBV7-2 with TRBJ2-5, with D possibly being TRBD1 (6 bases). This CDR3 has 14 residues. Germline V gene lookup returns CDR1 SGHTA and CDR2 FQGNSA. V lost 3 bases and J lost 6, with 14 bases in between. In DNA form, the CDR3 reads TGTGCCAGCAGCTTTGGTACAGGGCGGCAGACCCAGTACTTC. Its protein product is CASSFGTGRQTQYF.

V usage is TRBV20-1 and J usage is TRBJ1-6; no reliable D call. CDR1 DFQATT and CDR2 SNEGSKA come from the germline V gene (reference sequence). The V and J ends lost 3 bases and 3 bases respectively, with 18 bases between them. This CDR3 has 17 amino acids. CDR3 DNA sequence: TGCAGTGCTAGTTTGTTGGGCCCGATTTACTATAATTCACCCCTCCACTTT. Translation: CSASLLGPIYYNSPLHF.

This chain connects TRBV27 to TRBJ1-5; tentative D call: TRBD1 (6 bases). Deletions cut 5 bases from V and 7 bases from J, with 12 bases between. The germline V gene encodes CDR1 MNHEY and CDR2 SMNVEV (reference sequence). This CDR3 is 13 amino acids long. The CDR3 region is CASSTLQGQPQHF. The CDR3 DNA is TGTGCCAGCAGTACATTACAGGGACAGCCCCAGCATTTT.

V and J are TRBV3-1 (or the pseudogene TRBV3-2) and TRBJ1-2; 8 bases line up with TRBD1. Germline lookup yields CDR1 LGHDT and CDR2 YNNKEL (reference sequence). The CDR3 length is 12 residues. J was trimmed by 8 bases and V by 3 bases; bases with no gene match: 2. The CDR3 nucleotides read TGTGCCAGCAGCCAGACAGGGGACGGCTACACCTTC. Translated: CASSQTGDGYTF.

This chain links TRBV28 with TRBJ1-1; D uncertain. Germline values: CDR1 MDHEN, CDR2 SYDVKM. V was pared by 1 base and J by 1 base, with 7 bases between. The CDR3 length is 14 residues. The chain's CDR3 is CASSLLGQNTEAFF. The CDR3 DNA reads TGTGCCAGCAGTTTATTGGGCCAGAACACTGAAGCTTTCTTT.

The chain employs TRBV24-1 and TRBJ2-1; D ambiguous. Germline CDR1 and CDR2: KGHDR and SFDVKD. The CDR3 consists of 20 residues. Deletions cut 5 bases from V and 7 bases from J, with 32 bases between. The CDR3 spells CATSAPRGGSTPHTRNEQFF. In DNA, the CDR3 is TGTGCCACCAGTGCCCCCAGAGGCGGCTCCACGCCTCATACGAGGAATGAGCAGTTCTTC.